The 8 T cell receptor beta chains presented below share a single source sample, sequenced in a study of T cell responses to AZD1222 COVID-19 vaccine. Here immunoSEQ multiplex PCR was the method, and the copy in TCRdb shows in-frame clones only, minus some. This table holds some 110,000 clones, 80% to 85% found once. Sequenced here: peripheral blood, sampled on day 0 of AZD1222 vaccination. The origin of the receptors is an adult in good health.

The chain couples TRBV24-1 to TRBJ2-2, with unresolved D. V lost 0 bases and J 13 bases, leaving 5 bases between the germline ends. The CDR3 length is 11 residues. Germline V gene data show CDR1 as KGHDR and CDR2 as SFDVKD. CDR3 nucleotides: TGTGCCACCAGTGATTTGCGGGTGCTGTTTTTT. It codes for CATSDLRVLFF.

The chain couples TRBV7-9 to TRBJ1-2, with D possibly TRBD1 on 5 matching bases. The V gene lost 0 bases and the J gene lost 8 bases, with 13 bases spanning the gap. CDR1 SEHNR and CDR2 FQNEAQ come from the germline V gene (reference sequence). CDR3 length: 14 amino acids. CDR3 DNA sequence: TGTGCCAGCAGCTTAGCTTACGCCGGGGGAGGCTACACCTTC. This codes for CASSLAYAGGGYTF.

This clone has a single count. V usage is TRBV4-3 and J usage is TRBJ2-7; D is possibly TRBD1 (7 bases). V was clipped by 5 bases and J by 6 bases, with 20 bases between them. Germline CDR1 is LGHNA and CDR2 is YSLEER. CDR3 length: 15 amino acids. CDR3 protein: CASSANRDRLGEQYF. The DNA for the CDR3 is TGCGCCAGCAGCGCAAACCGGGACAGACTAGGCGAGCAGTACTTC.

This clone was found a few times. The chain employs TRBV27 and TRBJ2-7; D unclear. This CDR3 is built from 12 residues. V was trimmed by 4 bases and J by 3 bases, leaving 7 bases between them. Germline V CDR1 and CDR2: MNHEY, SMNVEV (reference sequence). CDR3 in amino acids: CASSSGFYEQYF. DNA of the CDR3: TGTGCCAGCAGTTCCGGGTTCTACGAGCAGTACTTC.

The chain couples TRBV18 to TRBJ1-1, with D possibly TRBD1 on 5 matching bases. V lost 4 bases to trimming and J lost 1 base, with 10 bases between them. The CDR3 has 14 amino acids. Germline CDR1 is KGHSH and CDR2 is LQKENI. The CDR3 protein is CASSRTTGNTEAFF. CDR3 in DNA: TGTGCCAGCTCACGAACAACAGGGAACACTGAAGCTTTCTTT.

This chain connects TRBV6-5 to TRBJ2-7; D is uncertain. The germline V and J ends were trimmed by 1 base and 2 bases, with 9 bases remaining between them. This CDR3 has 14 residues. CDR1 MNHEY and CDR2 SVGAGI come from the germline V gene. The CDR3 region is CASSYLTGAYEQYF. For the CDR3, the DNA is TGTGCCAGCAGTTACTTGACGGGCGCCTACGAGCAGTACTTC.

In DNA form, the CDR3 reads TGCGCCAGCAGCTCAAGGACTAGCGGGAGTGGCGAGCAGTACTTC. It codes for CASSSRTSGSGEQYF. The rearrangement links TRBV5-1 to TRBJ2-7; 13 bases are a match to TRBD2. The germline V gene encodes CDR1 SGHRS and CDR2 YFSETQ. With V trimmed by 3 bases and J by 6 bases, 6 bases remained unmatched. The CDR3 is made up of 15 amino acids.

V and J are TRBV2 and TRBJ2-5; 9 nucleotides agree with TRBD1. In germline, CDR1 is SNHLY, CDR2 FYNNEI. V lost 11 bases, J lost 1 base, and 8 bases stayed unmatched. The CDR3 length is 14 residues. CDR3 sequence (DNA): TGTGCCGGATCCGGGACAGGGCTCCAAGAGACCCAGTACTTC. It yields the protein CAGSGTGLQETQYF.